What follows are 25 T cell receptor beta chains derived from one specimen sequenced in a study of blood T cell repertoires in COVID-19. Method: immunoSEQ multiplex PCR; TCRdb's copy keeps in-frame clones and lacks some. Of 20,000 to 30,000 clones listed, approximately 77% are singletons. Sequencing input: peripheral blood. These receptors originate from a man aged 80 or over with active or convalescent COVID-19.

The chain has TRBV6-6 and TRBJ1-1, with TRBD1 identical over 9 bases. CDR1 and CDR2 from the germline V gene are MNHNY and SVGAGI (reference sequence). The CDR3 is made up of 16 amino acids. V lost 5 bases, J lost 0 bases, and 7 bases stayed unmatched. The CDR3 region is CASSTGQGIVNTEAFF. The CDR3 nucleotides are TGTGCCAGCAGTACGGGACAGGGTATCGTGAACACTGAAGCTTTCTTT.

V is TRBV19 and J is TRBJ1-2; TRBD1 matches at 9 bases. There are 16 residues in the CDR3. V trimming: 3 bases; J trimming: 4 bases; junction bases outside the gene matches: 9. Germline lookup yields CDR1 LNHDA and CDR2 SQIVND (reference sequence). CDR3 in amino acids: CASSIGGQGKSYGYTF. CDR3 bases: TGTGCCAGTAGTATCGGGGGACAGGGAAAGAGCTATGGCTACACCTTC.

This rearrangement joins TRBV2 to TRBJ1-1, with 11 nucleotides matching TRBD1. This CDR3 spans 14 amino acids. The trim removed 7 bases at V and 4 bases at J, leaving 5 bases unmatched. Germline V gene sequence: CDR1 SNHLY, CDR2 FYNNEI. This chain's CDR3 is CASNGQGATTEAFF. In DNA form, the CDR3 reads TGTGCCAGCAACGGACAGGGGGCGACCACTGAAGCTTTCTTT.

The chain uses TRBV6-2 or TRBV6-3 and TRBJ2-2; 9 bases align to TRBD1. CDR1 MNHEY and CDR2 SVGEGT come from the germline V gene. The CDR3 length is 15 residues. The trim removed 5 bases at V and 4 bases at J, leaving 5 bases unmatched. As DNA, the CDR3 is TGTGCCAGCAGTAACAGGGGGCAGGGCACCGGGGAGCTGTTTTTT. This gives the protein CASSNRGQGTGELFF.

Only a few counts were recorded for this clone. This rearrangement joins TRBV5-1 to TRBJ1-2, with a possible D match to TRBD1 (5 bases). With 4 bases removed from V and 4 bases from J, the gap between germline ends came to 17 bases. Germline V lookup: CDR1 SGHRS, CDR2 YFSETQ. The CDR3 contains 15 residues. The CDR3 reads CASSPWDSSSYGYTF. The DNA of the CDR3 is TGCGCCAGCAGCCCGTGGGACTCCAGTTCCTATGGCTACACCTTC.

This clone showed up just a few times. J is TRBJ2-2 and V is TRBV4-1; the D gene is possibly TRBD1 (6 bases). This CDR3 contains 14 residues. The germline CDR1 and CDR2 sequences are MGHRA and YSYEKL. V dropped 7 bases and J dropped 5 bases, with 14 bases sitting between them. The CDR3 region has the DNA TGCGCCAGCAAGTACAGGGTCATTACCGGGGAGCTGTTTTTT. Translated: CASKYRVITGELFF.

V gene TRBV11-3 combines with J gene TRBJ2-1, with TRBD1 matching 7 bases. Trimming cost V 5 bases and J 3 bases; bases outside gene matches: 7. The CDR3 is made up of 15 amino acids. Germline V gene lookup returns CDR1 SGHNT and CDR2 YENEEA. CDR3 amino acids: CASSPRTGDYNEQFF. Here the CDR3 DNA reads TGTGCCAGCAGCCCCCGGACAGGCGACTACAATGAGCAGTTCTTC.

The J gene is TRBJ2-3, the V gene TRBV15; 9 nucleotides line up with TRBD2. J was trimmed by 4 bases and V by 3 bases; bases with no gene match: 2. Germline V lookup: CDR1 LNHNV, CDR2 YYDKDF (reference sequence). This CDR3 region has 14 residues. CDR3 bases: TGTGCCACCAGCAGTAGCGGGAGCTCAGATACGCAGTATTTT. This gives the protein CATSSSGSSDTQYF.

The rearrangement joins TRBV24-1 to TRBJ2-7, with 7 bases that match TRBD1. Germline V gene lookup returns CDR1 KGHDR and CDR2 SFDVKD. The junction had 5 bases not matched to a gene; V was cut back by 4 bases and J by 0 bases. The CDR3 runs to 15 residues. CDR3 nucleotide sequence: TGTGCCACCAGTGACTCCGGGACAGACTCCTACGAGCAGTACTTC. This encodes CATSDSGTDSYEQYF.

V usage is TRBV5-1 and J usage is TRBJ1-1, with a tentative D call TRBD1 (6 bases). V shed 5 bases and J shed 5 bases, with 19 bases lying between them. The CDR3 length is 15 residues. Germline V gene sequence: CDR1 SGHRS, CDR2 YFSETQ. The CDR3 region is CASRRVQGRETEAFF. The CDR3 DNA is TGCGCCAGCAGAAGGGTTCAGGGGAGGGAAACTGAAGCTTTCTTT.

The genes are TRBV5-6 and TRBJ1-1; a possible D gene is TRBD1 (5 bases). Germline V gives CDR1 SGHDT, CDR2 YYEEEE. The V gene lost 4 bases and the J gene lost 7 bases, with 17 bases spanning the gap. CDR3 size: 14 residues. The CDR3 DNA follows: TGTGCCAGCAGCAGTTCCCCGGCGCAGGGTGAAGCTTTCTTT. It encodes CASSSSPAQGEAFF.

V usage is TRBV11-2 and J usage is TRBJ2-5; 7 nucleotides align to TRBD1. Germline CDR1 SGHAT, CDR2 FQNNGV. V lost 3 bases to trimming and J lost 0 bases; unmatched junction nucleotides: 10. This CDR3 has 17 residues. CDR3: CASSFLGGTRYQETQYF. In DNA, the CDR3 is TGTGCCAGCAGCTTTCTAGGGGGCACCCGCTACCAAGAGACCCAGTACTTC.

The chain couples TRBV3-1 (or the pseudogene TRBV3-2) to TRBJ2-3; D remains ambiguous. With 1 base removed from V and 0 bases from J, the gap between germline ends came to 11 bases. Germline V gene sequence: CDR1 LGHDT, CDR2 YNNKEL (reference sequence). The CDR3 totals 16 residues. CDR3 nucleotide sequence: TGTGCCAGCAGCCAAGTGATCGTAGCTAGCACAGATACGCAGTATTTT. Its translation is CASSQVIVASTDTQYF.

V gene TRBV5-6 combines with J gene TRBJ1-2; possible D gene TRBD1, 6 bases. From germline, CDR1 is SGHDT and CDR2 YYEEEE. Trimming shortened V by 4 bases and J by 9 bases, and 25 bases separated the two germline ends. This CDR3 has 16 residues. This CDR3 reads CASSEQGAPYLSRYTF. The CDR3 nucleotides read TGTGCCAGCAGCGAACAGGGAGCACCCTATCTATCTCGCTACACCTTC.

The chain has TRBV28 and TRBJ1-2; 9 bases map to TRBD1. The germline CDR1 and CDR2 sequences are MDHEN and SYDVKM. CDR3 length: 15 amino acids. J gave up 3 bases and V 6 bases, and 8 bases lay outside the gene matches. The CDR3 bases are TGTGCCAGCAGGTCTAGGGACAGGGAGCACTATGGCTACACCTTC. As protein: CASRSRDREHYGYTF.

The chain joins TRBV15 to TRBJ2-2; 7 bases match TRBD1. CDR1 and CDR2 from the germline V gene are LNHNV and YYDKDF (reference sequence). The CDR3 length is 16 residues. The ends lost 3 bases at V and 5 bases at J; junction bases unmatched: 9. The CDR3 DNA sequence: TGTGCCACCAGCAGCCTGCAGGGGGTACGGACCGGGGAGCTGTTTTTT. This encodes CATSSLQGVRTGELFF.

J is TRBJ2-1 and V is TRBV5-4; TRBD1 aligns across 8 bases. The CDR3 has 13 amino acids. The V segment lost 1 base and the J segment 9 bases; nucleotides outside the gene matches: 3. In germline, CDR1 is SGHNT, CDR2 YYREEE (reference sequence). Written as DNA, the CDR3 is TGTGCCAGCAGCTTGACAGGGGGGTTTGAGCAGTTCTTC. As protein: CASSLTGGFEQFF.

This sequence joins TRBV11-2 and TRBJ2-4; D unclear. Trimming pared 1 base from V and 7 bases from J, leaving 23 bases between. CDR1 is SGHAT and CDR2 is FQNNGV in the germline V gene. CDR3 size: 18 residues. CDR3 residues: CASSLAFDSSIRRNIQYF. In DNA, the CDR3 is TGTGCCAGCAGCTTAGCATTTGATAGTTCGATCCGCAGGAACATTCAGTACTTC. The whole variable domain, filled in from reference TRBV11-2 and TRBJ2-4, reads EAGVAQSPRYKIIEKRQSVAFWCNPISGHATLYWYQQILGQGPKLLIQFQNNGVVDDSQLPKDRFSAERLKGVDSTLKIQPAKLEDSAVYLCASSLAFDSSIRRNIQYFGAGTRLSVL.

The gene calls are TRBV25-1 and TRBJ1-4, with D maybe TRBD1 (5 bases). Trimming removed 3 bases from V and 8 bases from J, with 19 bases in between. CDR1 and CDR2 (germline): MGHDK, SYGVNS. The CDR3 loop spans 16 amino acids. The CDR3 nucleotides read TGTGCCAGCAGTGATACGGCCGCAGGGATAGGGGAAAAACTGTTTTTT. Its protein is CASSDTAAGIGEKLFF.

DNA of the CDR3: TGCAGCGTTATTCCAGGGGGCGGCGAGCAGTACTTC. As protein: CSVIPGGGEQYF. The rearrangement links TRBV29-1 to TRBJ2-7; TRBD1 matches 8 bases. CDR1 SQVTM and CDR2 ANQGSEA come from the germline V gene. CDR3 length: 12 amino acids. Trimming cost V 5 bases and J 6 bases; bases outside gene matches: 6.

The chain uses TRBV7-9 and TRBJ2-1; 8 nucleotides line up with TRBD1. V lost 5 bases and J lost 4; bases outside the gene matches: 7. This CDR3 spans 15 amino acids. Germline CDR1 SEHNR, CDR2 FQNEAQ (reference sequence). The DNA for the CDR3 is TGTGCCAGCAGCCCTGGCGGGACAGGTTACAATGAGCAGTTCTTC. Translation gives CASSPGGTGYNEQFF.

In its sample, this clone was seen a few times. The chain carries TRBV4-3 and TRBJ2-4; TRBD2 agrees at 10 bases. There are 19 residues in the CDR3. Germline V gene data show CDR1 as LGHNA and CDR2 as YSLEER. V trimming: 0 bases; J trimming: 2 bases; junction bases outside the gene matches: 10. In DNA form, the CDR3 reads TGCGCCAGCAGCCAAGATAAGGGGACTAGCGATTGGTCCAAAAACATTCAGTACTTC. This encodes CASSQDKGTSDWSKNIQYF.

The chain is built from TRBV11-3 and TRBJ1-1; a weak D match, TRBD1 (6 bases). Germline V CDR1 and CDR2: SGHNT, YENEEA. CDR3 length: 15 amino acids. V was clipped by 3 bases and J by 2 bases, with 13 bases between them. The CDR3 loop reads CASSFNGQTNTEAFF. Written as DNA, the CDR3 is TGTGCCAGCAGCTTCAACGGACAGACCAACACTGAAGCTTTCTTT.

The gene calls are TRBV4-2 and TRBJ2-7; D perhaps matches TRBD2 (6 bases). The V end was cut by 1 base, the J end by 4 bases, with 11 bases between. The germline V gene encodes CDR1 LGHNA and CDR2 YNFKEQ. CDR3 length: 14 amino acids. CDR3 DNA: TGTGCCAGCAGCCAAGGACTAGGGGATTACGAGCAGTACTTC. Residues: CASSQGLGDYEQYF.

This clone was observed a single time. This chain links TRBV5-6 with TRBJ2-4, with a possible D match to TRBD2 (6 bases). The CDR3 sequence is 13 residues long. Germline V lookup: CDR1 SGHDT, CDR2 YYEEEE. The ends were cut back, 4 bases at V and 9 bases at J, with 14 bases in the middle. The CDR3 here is CASSLPLGGIQYF. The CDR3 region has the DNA TGTGCCAGCAGCCTTCCTCTGGGGGGCATTCAGTACTTC.